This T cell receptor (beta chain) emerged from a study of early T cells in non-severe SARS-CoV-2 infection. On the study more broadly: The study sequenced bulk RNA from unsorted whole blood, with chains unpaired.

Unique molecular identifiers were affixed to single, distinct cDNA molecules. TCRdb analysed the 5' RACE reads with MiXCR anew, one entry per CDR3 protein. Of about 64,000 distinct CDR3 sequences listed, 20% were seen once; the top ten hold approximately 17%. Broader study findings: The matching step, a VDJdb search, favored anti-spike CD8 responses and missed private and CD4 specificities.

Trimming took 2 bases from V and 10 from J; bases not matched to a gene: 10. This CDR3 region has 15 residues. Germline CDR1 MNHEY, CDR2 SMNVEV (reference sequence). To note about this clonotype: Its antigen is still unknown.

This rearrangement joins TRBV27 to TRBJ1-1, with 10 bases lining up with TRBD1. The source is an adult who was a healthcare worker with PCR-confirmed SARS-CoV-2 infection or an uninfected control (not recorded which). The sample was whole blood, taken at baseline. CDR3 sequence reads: CASSLSSGQGTRAFF. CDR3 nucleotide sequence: TGTGCCAGCAGTTTAAGTTCGGGACAGGGGACAAGAGCTTTCTTT.